These 21 T cell receptor beta chains were sequenced from one sample in a study of blood T cell repertoires in COVID-19. TCRdb keeps only in-frame clones here, not all; method: immunoSEQ multiplex PCR. In the table there are under 250,000 clones, 89% of which are singletons. Sequencing was done on a sample of peripheral blood. The receptors originated from a woman aged 40 to 50 with acute or convalescent COVID-19.

The chain joins TRBV6-6 to TRBJ1-5, with 7 bases matching TRBD1. The germline V gene encodes CDR1 MNHNY and CDR2 SVGAGI (reference sequence). Unmatched junction bases numbered 8, after V lost 5 bases and J lost 7 bases. CDR3 length: 14 residues. The CDR3 region is CASSDDQGVQPQHF. CDR3 DNA sequence: TGTGCCAGCAGTGACGACCAGGGGGTCCAGCCCCAGCATTTT.

The CDR3 DNA reads TGTGCCAGCAGCCCCGGACAGGGGGCGTGGGACACTGAAGCTTTCTTT. It yields the protein CASSPGQGAWDTEAFF. The genes are TRBV4-2 and TRBJ1-1; 11 nucleotides agree with TRBD1. The CDR3 has 16 residues. V was pared by 4 bases and J by 3 bases, with 7 bases of the junction left unmatched. The germline gives CDR1 LGHNA, CDR2 YNFKEQ.

This clone showed up just a few times. The chain uses TRBV5-5 and TRBJ2-7, with 8 bases lining up with TRBD2. CDR1 and CDR2 (germline): SGHKS, YYEKEE (reference sequence). Losses at the gene ends were 5 bases for V and 3 bases for J; bases not matched to a gene: 16. The CDR3 has 17 amino acids. This CDR3 reads CASRAGTGGSVGYEQYV. In nucleotides, the CDR3 is TGTGCCAGCAGGGCCGGGACGGGAGGGTCGGTTGGCTACGAGCAGTACGTC.

The rearrangement links TRBV4-1 to TRBJ1-3; 7 bases line up with TRBD1. Germline trimming cut 4 bases from V and 0 bases from J; bases unmatched to any gene: 9. The CDR3 has 17 residues. Germline-derived CDR1 and CDR2 are MGHRA and YSYEKL. CDR3 region: CASSPTGVAGSGNTIYF. The CDR3 nucleotides are TGCGCCAGCAGCCCTACAGGGGTGGCAGGCTCTGGAAACACCATATATTTT.

The chain links TRBV30 to TRBJ1-5, with D unresolved. This CDR3 spans 16 amino acids. V was shortened by 0 bases and J by 0 bases, with 12 bases between the two germline ends. The germline gives CDR1 GTSNPN, CDR2 SVGIG (reference sequence). The CDR3 DNA follows: TGTGCCTGGAGTGTTCGGCAGGCCGATAGCAATCAGCCCCAGCATTTT. Translated: CAWSVRQADSNQPQHF.

The chain recombines TRBV6-5 with TRBJ1-1, with no clear D. Germline V gene data show CDR1 as MNHEY and CDR2 as SVGAGI. The V end lost 5 bases, the J end lost 3 bases, and 10 bases lay between the germline ends. This CDR3 is 13 amino acids long. The CDR3 here is CASSLYVDTEAFF. The CDR3 region has the DNA TGTGCCAGCAGTCTATACGTAGACACTGAAGCTTTCTTT.

This clone was found a few times. J is TRBJ1-3 and V is TRBV4-1, with D possibly TRBD1 on 5 matching bases. This CDR3 contains 17 residues. Trimming removed 1 base from V and 0 bases from J, with 13 bases in between. The germline gives CDR1 MGHRA, CDR2 YSYEKL. CDR3 sequence reads: CASSQGRPGGSGNTIYF. The CDR3 DNA reads as TGCGCCAGCAGCCAAGGCCGGCCCGGGGGCTCTGGAAACACCATATATTTT.

DNA for the CDR3: TGTGCCAGCAGCATCGGCTCCAGCAGGGTGAATGAAAAACTGTTTTTT. Translating it yields CASSIGSSRVNEKLFF. The chain combines TRBV3-1 (or the pseudogene TRBV3-2) with TRBJ1-4; TRBD1 might be the D (5 bases). CDR1 is LGHDT and CDR2 is YNNKEL in the germline V gene (reference sequence). V was pared by 5 bases and J by 5 bases, with 18 bases between. The CDR3 sequence is 16 residues long.

J is TRBJ1-1 and V is TRBV2; D may be TRBD1 (5 bases). This CDR3 comprises 14 residues. The V end was cut by 4 bases, the J end by 4 bases, with 13 bases between. Germline V gene sequence: CDR1 SNHLY, CDR2 FYNNEI. CDR3 nucleotides: TGTGCCAGCAGTGTTCTAGGGGCTTTCACTGAAGCTTTCTTT. Protein: CASSVLGAFTEAFF.

The chain recombines TRBV4-1 with TRBJ2-3; no clear D. This CDR3 is built from 15 residues. Deletions cut 6 bases from V and 1 base from J, with 14 bases between. The germline V gene encodes CDR1 MGHRA and CDR2 YSYEKL. The CDR3 sequence is CASRPTFLGTDTQYF. The CDR3 nucleotides read TGCGCCAGCAGACCTACTTTTCTCGGCACAGATACGCAGTATTTT.

This chain uses TRBV5-1 with TRBJ1-1; TRBD1 might be the D (6 bases). Trimming removed 0 bases at V and 7 bases at J, with 10 bases between. CDR3 length: 13 amino acids. The germline V gene has CDR1 SGHRS and CDR2 YFSETQ. The CDR3 is CASSLVPDSEAFF. In DNA form, the CDR3 reads TGCGCCAGCAGCTTGGTACCGGACAGTGAAGCTTTCTTT.

The chain employs TRBV3-1 (or the pseudogene TRBV3-2) and TRBJ1-5; TRBD1 matches at 9 bases. The germline CDR1 and CDR2 sequences are LGHDT and YNNKEL (reference sequence). Trimming removed 1 base from V and 8 bases from J; junction bases left unmatched: 9. The CDR3 spans 16 residues. CDR3 protein: CASSQGTGAFGEPQHF. CDR3 nucleotide sequence: TGTGCCAGCAGCCAAGGGACAGGGGCCTTTGGGGAGCCCCAGCATTTT.

The rearrangement links TRBV3-1 (or the pseudogene TRBV3-2) to TRBJ1-2; unclear D gene. With 4 bases removed from V and 3 bases from J, the gap between germline ends came to 15 bases. The germline V gene encodes CDR1 LGHDT and CDR2 YNNKEL (reference sequence). CDR3 length: 15 amino acids. CDR3 protein: CASSPGPLGDYGYTF. CDR3 DNA: TGTGCCAGCAGCCCCGGTCCCCTAGGTGACTATGGCTACACCTTC.

The chain joins TRBV19 to TRBJ1-5, with D maybe TRBD1 (6 bases). V was shortened by 0 bases and J by 5 bases, with 17 bases between the two germline ends. The germline V gene encodes CDR1 LNHDA and CDR2 SQIVND (reference sequence). The CDR3 has 17 amino acids. Written as DNA, the CDR3 is TGTGCCAGTAGTATAGATGGACAGCCTACAGGCGATCAGCCCCAGCATTTT. Translating gives CASSIDGQPTGDQPQHF. The variable domain in full, with the rest retrieved from reference TRBV19 and TRBJ1-5, is DGGITQSPKYLFRKEGQNVTLSCEQNLNHDAMYWYRQDPGQGLRLIYYSQIVNDFQKGDIAEGYSVSREKKESFPLTVTSAQKNPTAFYLCASSIDGQPTGDQPQHFGDGTRLSIL.

The chain combines TRBV6-1 with TRBJ1-2; 8 nucleotides line up with TRBD1. Trimming at V came to 2 bases and at J to 4 bases, leaving 6 bases not matched to a gene. The germline V gene encodes CDR1 MNHNS and CDR2 SASEGT. CDR3 size: 15 residues. As DNA, the CDR3 is TGTGCCAGCAGTGAACAGGGGGCACGGGGCTATGGCTACACCTTC. Translation gives CASSEQGARGYGYTF.

Only one count was recorded for this clone. The chain carries TRBV11-2 and TRBJ2-7, with 9 bases matching TRBD1. Germline-derived CDR1 and CDR2 are SGHAT and FQNNGV. After removal of 5 bases from V and 2 bases from J, the junction contained 4 bases not matched to a gene. The CDR3 is made up of 14 amino acids. CDR3 coding DNA: TGTGCCAGCAGCCGGACAGGGGTCACCTACGAGCAGTACGTC. Amino acids: CASSRTGVTYEQYV.

V and J are TRBV7-9 and TRBJ2-3; possibly TRBD2 for D (6 bases). Germline lookup yields CDR1 SEHNR and CDR2 FQNEAQ (reference sequence). This CDR3 region has 17 residues. The ends were cut back, 5 bases at V and 0 bases at J, with 18 bases in the middle. The CDR3 sequence is CASSPLGGETSTDTQYF. CDR3 coding DNA: TGTGCCAGCAGCCCGCTCGGGGGTGAGACTAGCACAGATACGCAGTATTTT.

This clone was detected only once. The CDR3 spells CASSLPGQGSSGYTF. CDR3 bases: TGTGCCAGCAGCTTGCCGGGACAGGGTAGCAGTGGCTACACCTTC. The chain recombines TRBV5-6 with TRBJ1-2, with 9 bases aligning to TRBD1. This CDR3 is built from 15 residues. J gave up 7 bases and V 1 base, and 8 bases lay outside the gene matches. CDR1 is SGHDT and CDR2 is YYEEEE in the germline V gene.

The chain combines TRBV7-2 with TRBJ1-6, with D unresolved. Germline V CDR1 and CDR2: SGHTA, FQGNSA. CDR3 size: 13 residues. V was pared by 4 bases and J by 7 bases, with 8 bases between. CDR3 protein: CASSSFLNSPLHF. In nucleotides, the CDR3 is TGTGCCAGCAGCTCGTTCCTGAATTCACCCCTCCACTTT. Full variable domain (outside the CDR3, taken from reference TRBV7-2 and TRBJ1-6): GAGVSQSPSNKVTEKGKDVELRCDPISGHTALYWYRQSLGQGLEFLIYFQGNSAPDKSGLPSDRFSAERTGGSVSTLTIQRTQQEDSAVYLCASSSFLNSPLHFGNGTRLTVT.

In its sample, this clone was seen once. The chain joins TRBV2 to TRBJ1-1; D unclear. Germline V gene sequence: CDR1 SNHLY, CDR2 FYNNEI. This CDR3 has 13 amino acids. Trimming shortened V by 7 bases and J by 0 bases, and 9 bases separated the two germline ends. CDR3 loop: CASNRGMNTEAFF. For the CDR3, the DNA is TGTGCCAGCAATCGCGGGATGAACACTGAAGCTTTCTTT.

This clone has more than one count but fewer than ten. This chain uses TRBV4-2 with TRBJ1-4; no definite D call. V shed 0 bases and J shed 4 bases, with 21 bases lying between them. There are 19 residues in the CDR3. Per the germline V gene, CDR1 is LGHNA and CDR2 is YNFKEQ. CDR3 bases: TGTGCCAGCAGCCAAGAAAATACCCGCCCGCCGTACAGTAATGAAAAACTGTTTTTT. The encoded protein is CASSQENTRPPYSNEKLFF.